This section outlines one T cell receptor beta chain sequence together with its context. The entry originates in a study of blood T cell repertoires in COVID-19. V was pared by 1 base and J by 7 bases, with 11 bases between. The CDR3 runs 15 residues. The germline CDR1 and CDR2 sequences are SGHAT and FQNNGV. TCRdb keeps only in-frame clones here, not all; method: immunoSEQ multiplex PCR. The sample lists a few hundred thousand clones, 80% to 90% occurring once. The material sequenced was PBMCs or T cells enriched from blood (not recorded which). The clonotype originates from a woman aged 45-59 years who had been exposed to COVID-19. The chain carries TRBV11-2 and TRBJ1-6, with D unresolved. The CDR3 DNA is TGTGCCAGCAGCTTAGCAGGTCAACAGAATTCACCCCTCCACTTT. Protein sequence: CASSLAGQQNSPLHF.